A selection of T cell receptor beta chains follows, all from one sample in a study of T cells in Graves' hyperthyroidism and ophthalmopathy. TCRdb fed the multiplex PCR reads into MiXCR, producing one record per CDR3 protein. The sample lists 500,000 to 650,000 distinct CDR3 sequences, 11% to 15% occurring once. The sample taken for sequencing was blood. These receptors originate from a middle-aged woman with Graves' hyperthyroidism. Each CDR3 is given with its conserved first and last residue. A D gene is named only where the DNA matches it firmly. Part of the rows lack a size; the others show once, few, many or a class for expanded clones.

d_call: TRBD1
v_call: TRBV28
clone_size: many
j_call: TRBJ1-1
cdr3_nt: TGTGCCAGCAGTCCTCCGGGACAGTCGAACACTGAAGCTTTCTTT
cdr3_aa: CASSPPGQSNTEAFF

d_call: TRBD1
v_call: TRBV28
clone_size: many
j_call: TRBJ2-5
cdr3_nt: TGTGCCAGCAGTGGGACAGGGCGCCCAGAGACCCAGTACTTC
cdr3_aa: CASSGTGRPETQYF

d_call: NA
v_call: TRBV24-1
clone_size: NA
j_call: TRBJ2-2
cdr3_nt: TGTGCCACCAGTGATCCGACTAACACCGGGGAGCTGTTTTTT
cdr3_aa: CATSDPTNTGELFF

d_call: NA
v_call: TRBV19
clone_size: NA
j_call: TRBJ1-5
cdr3_nt: TGTGCCAGTAGTAAGGGAAAGAAGAGGGGCAATCAGCCCCAGCATTTT
cdr3_aa: CASSKGKKRGNQPQHF

d_call: NA
v_call: TRBV20-1
clone_size: NA
j_call: TRBJ1-4
cdr3_nt: TGCAGTGCTCGGAAGGGAAAGGTTGCAACTAATGAAAAACTGTTTTTT
cdr3_aa: CSARKGKVATNEKLFF

d_call: NA
v_call: TRBV18
clone_size: many
j_call: TRBJ2-7
cdr3_nt: TGTGCCAGCTCAAGCGCCGGGCCGCTCTACGAGCAGTACTTC
cdr3_aa: CASSSAGPLYEQYF

d_call: TRBD1
v_call: TRBV20-1
clone_size: NA
j_call: TRBJ2-7
cdr3_nt: TGCAGTGCTCTACCGGGACAGGGAACTTACGAGCAGTACTTC
cdr3_aa: CSALPGQGTYEQYF

d_call: NA
v_call: TRBV20-1
clone_size: few
j_call: TRBJ2-7
cdr3_nt: TGCAGTGCTAGAGGGATTGTTGACGAGCAGTACTTC
cdr3_aa: CSARGIVDEQYF

d_call: TRBD2
v_call: TRBV7-8
clone_size: NA
j_call: TRBJ2-3
cdr3_nt: TGTGCCAGCAGCTCCCAACTAGCGGGAGATGCAGATACGCAGTATTTT
cdr3_aa: CASSSQLAGDADTQYF

d_call: TRBD1
v_call: TRBV5-1
clone_size: many
j_call: TRBJ2-7
cdr3_nt: TGCGCCAGCAGCCTGGACAGGGGAAATTACGAGCAGTACTTC
cdr3_aa: CASSLDRGNYEQYF

d_call: NA
v_call: TRBV7-9
clone_size: many
j_call: TRBJ1-2
cdr3_nt: TGTGCCAGCAGCTTAGAGGGTCGGGATTCTAACTATGGCTACACCTTC
cdr3_aa: CASSLEGRDSNYGYTF

d_call: TRBD2
v_call: TRBV6-2/TRBV6-3
clone_size: few
j_call: TRBJ2-5
cdr3_nt: TGTGCCAGCAGACACACCCCGGGACTAGCGGGAGAAGAGACCCAGTACTTC
cdr3_aa: CASRHTPGLAGEETQYF

d_call: TRBD2
v_call: TRBV6-1
clone_size: many
j_call: TRBJ2-5
cdr3_nt: TGTGCCAGCAGAACCATTCTAGCGGGAGAAGAGACCCAGTACTTC
cdr3_aa: CASRTILAGEETQYF

d_call: NA
v_call: TRBV2
clone_size: many
j_call: TRBJ2-5
cdr3_nt: TGTGCCAGCAGTGAAGATGGGGGACATCGGTACTTC
cdr3_aa: CASSEDGGHRYF

d_call: NA
v_call: TRBV25-1
clone_size: few
j_call: TRBJ2-1
cdr3_nt: TGTGCCAGCACCCCCGGCACTAGCTTTCATGAGCAGTTCTTC
cdr3_aa: CASTPGTSFHEQFF

d_call: TRBD2
v_call: TRBV20-1
clone_size: many
j_call: TRBJ2-7
cdr3_nt: TGCAGTGCTAGCAGACCAGCCAGCGGGACTTACGAGCAGTACTTC
cdr3_aa: CSASRPASGTYEQYF

d_call: NA
v_call: TRBV10-3
clone_size: few
j_call: TRBJ1-1
cdr3_nt: TGTGCCATCAGTGAGTCGGCGGAAAAGGGCCACACTGAAGCTTTCTTT
cdr3_aa: CAISESAEKGHTEAFF

d_call: TRBD2
v_call: TRBV5-1
clone_size: few
j_call: TRBJ2-3
cdr3_nt: TGCGCCAGCAGCCCGACCATAGCGGGAAGCACAGATACGCAGTATTTT
cdr3_aa: CASSPTIAGSTDTQYF

d_call: NA
v_call: TRBV19
clone_size: NA
j_call: TRBJ1-6
cdr3_nt: TGTGCCAGTACCCTCGGCACTGAAGGGTCACCCCTCCACTTT
cdr3_aa: CASTLGTEGSPLHF

d_call: NA
v_call: TRBV20-1
clone_size: few
j_call: TRBJ1-3
cdr3_nt: TGCAGTGCTAGAGATCCGAGTCGAGACACCATATATTTT
cdr3_aa: CSARDPSRDTIYF

d_call: TRBD2
v_call: TRBV9
clone_size: NA
j_call: TRBJ2-3
cdr3_nt: TGTGCCAGCAGCCCGAGTAGCGGGTTAAGCACAGATACGCAGTATTTT
cdr3_aa: CASSPSSGLSTDTQYF

d_call: NA
v_call: TRBV18
clone_size: many
j_call: TRBJ2-7
cdr3_nt: TGTGCCAGCTCACCACGGCGCAGTGCCAGCTCCTACGAGCAGTACTTC
cdr3_aa: CASSPRRSASSYEQYF

d_call: TRBD1
v_call: TRBV28
clone_size: many
j_call: TRBJ2-3
cdr3_nt: TGTGCCAGCTTCCTCTCGGGACAGGGGATCGATACGCAGTATTTT
cdr3_aa: CASFLSGQGIDTQYF

d_call: NA
v_call: TRBV12-3/TRBV12-4
clone_size: NA
j_call: TRBJ2-1
cdr3_nt: TGTGCCAGCAGTTTAGAGGGGAGGCCCCACAATGAGCAGTTCTTC
cdr3_aa: CASSLEGRPHNEQFF

d_call: NA
v_call: TRBV5-1
clone_size: many
j_call: TRBJ2-3
cdr3_nt: TGCGCCAGCAGCTTGTCGGGGATTAGCACAGATACGCAGTATTTT
cdr3_aa: CASSLSGISTDTQYF

d_call: NA
v_call: TRBV29-1
clone_size: many
j_call: TRBJ1-1
cdr3_nt: TGCAGCGTTAAAGGAGCTATGAACACTGAAGCTTTCTTT
cdr3_aa: CSVKGAMNTEAFF

d_call: TRBD1
v_call: TRBV7-9
clone_size: many
j_call: TRBJ1-1
cdr3_nt: TGTGCCAGCAGCTTCCAGGGGGCTGCCACTGAAGCTTTCTTT
cdr3_aa: CASSFQGAATEAFF

d_call: NA
v_call: TRBV30
clone_size: few
j_call: TRBJ2-5
cdr3_nt: TGTGCCTGGAGTGTCAGGTCGGCGTGGGGAGAGACCCAGTACTTC
cdr3_aa: CAWSVRSAWGETQYF

d_call: NA
v_call: TRBV18
clone_size: many
j_call: TRBJ2-7
cdr3_nt: TGTGCCAGCTCACCACAGGGTTTCACCTACGAGCAGTACTTC
cdr3_aa: CASSPQGFTYEQYF

d_call: TRBD2
v_call: TRBV12-3/TRBV12-4
clone_size: many
j_call: TRBJ2-3
cdr3_nt: TGTGCCAGCAGTTCCCAAACTAGCGGGGAGGGAATTGGGACAGATACGCAGTATTTT
cdr3_aa: CASSSQTSGEGIGTDTQYF

d_call: NA
v_call: TRBV7-9
clone_size: many
j_call: TRBJ1-5
cdr3_nt: TGTGCCAGCAGCCGCAGCGATAGCAATCAGCCCCAGCATTTT
cdr3_aa: CASSRSDSNQPQHF

d_call: TRBD2
v_call: TRBV9
clone_size: many
j_call: TRBJ2-1
cdr3_nt: TGTGCCAGCAGCGGAGGACTAGCGGTCCGCAATGAGCAGTTCTTC
cdr3_aa: CASSGGLAVRNEQFF

d_call: NA
v_call: TRBV12-3/TRBV12-4
clone_size: many
j_call: TRBJ2-7
cdr3_nt: TGTGCCAGCAGTTTTAACGGGGGGCCATACGAGCAGTACTTC
cdr3_aa: CASSFNGGPYEQYF

d_call: TRBD1
v_call: TRBV27
clone_size: many
j_call: TRBJ1-1
cdr3_nt: TGTGCCAGCAGACGGACAGGGATGAACACTGAAGCTTTCTTT
cdr3_aa: CASRRTGMNTEAFF

d_call: TRBD1
v_call: TRBV12-3/TRBV12-4
clone_size: many
j_call: TRBJ2-1
cdr3_nt: TGTGCCAGCAGGAACGACAGGGAGAGTGAGCAGTTCTTC
cdr3_aa: CASRNDRESEQFF

d_call: NA
v_call: TRBV11-2
clone_size: many
j_call: TRBJ2-1
cdr3_nt: TGTGCCAGCAGCTTAGTGGGGCAGGTCCTCAATGAGCAGTTCTTC
cdr3_aa: CASSLVGQVLNEQFF

d_call: NA
v_call: TRBV5-6
clone_size: NA
j_call: TRBJ2-5
cdr3_nt: TGTGCCAGCAGCTTGGTCGCGCTCCAAGAGACCCAGTACTTC
cdr3_aa: CASSLVALQETQYF

d_call: TRBD1
v_call: TRBV5-1
clone_size: many
j_call: TRBJ1-1
cdr3_nt: TGCGCCAGCAGCCACGGGACAGGGGACACTGAAGCTTTCTTT
cdr3_aa: CASSHGTGDTEAFF

d_call: TRBD2
v_call: TRBV20-1
clone_size: many
j_call: TRBJ2-7
cdr3_nt: TGCAGTGCTAGAGTCCGGCTAGCGGGGTACGAGCAGTACTTC
cdr3_aa: CSARVRLAGYEQYF

d_call: NA
v_call: TRBV3-1
clone_size: many
j_call: TRBJ2-7
cdr3_nt: TGTGCCAGCAGCCAAGCAGGAAGGTCTTGGGTCTACGAGCAGTACTTC
cdr3_aa: CASSQAGRSWVYEQYF

d_call: TRBD2
v_call: TRBV7-9
clone_size: many
j_call: TRBJ2-1
cdr3_nt: TGTGCCAGCAGCTTGGGACTAGGCTCCTACAATGAGCAGTTCTTC
cdr3_aa: CASSLGLGSYNEQFF